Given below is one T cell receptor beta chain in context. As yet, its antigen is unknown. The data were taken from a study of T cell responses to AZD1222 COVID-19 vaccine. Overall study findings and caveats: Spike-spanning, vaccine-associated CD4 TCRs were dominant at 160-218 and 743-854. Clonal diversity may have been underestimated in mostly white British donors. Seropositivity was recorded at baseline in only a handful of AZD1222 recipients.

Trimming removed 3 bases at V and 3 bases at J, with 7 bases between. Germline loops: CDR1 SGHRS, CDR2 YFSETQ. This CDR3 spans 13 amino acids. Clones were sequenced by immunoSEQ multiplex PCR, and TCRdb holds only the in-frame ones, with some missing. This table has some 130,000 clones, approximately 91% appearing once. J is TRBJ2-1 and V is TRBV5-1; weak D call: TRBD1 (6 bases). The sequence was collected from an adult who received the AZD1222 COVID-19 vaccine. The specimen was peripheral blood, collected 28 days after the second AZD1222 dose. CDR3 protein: CASSWDNYNEQFF. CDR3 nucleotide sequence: TGCGCCAGCAGCTGGGACAACTACAATGAGCAGTTCTTC.